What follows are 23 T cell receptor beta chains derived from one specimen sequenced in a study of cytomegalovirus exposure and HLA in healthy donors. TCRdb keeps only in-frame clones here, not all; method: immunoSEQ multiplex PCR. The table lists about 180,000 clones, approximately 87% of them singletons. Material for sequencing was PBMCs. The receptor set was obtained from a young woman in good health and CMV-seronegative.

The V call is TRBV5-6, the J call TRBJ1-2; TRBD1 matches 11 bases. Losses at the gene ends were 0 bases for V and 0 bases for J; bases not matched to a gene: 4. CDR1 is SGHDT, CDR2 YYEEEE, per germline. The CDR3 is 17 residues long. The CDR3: CASSLGGQGAANYGYTF. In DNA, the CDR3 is TGTGCCAGCAGCTTGGGAGGACAGGGGGCGGCTAACTATGGCTACACCTTC.

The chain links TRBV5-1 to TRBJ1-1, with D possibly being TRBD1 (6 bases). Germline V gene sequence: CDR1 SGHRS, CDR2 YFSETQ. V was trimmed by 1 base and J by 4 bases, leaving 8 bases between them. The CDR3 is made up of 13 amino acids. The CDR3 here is CASSLSGATEAFF. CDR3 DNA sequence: TGCGCCAGCAGCTTGTCAGGGGCCACTGAAGCTTTCTTT. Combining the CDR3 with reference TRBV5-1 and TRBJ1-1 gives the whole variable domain KAGVTQTPRYLIKTRGQQVTLSCSPISGHRSVSWYQQTPGQGLQFLFEYFSETQRNKGNFPGRFSGRQFSNSRSEMNVSTLELGDSALYLCASSLSGATEAFFGQGTRLTVV.

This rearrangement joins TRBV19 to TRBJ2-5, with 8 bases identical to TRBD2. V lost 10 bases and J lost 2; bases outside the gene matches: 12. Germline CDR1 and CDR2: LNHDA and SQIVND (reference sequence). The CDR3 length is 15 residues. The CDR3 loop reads CATPTGGGKQETQYF. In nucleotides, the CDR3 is TGTGCCACCCCAACGGGGGGGGGAAAACAAGAGACCCAGTACTTC.

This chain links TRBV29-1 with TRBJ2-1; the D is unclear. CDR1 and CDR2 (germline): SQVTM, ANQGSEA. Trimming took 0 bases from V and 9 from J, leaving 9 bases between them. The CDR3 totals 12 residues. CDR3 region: CSVEDSPREQFF. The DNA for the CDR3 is TGCAGCGTTGAAGATAGCCCCCGTGAGCAGTTCTTC.

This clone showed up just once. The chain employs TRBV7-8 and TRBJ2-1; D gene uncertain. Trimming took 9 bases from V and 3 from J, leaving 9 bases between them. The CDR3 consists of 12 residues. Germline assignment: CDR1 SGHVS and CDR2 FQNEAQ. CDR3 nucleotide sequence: TGTGCCAGTTCAGGCGACTACAATGAGCAGTTCTTC. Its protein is CASSGDYNEQFF.

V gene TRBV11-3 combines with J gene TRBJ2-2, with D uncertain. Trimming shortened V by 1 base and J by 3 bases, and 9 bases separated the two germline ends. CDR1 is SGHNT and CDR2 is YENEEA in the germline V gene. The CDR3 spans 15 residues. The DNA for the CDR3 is TGTGCCAGCAGCTTAGGAGTTGCCGACACCGGGGAGCTGTTTTTT. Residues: CASSLGVADTGELFF.

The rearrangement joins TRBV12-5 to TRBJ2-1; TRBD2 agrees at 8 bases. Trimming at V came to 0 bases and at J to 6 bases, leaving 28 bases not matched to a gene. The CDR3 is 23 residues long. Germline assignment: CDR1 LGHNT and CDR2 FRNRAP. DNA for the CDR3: TGTGCTAGTGGTTTGGTAGAACGGGCTGTAGGCAGGGGTGGCGGGGGGACTCTCAATGAGCAGTTCTTC. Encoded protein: CASGLVERAVGRGGGGTLNEQFF.

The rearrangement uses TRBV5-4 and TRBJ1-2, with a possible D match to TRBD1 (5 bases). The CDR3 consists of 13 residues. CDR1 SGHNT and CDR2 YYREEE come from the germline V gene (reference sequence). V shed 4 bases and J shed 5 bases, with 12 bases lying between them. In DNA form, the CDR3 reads TGTGCCAGCAGCGACAGCCGTTATTATGGCTACACCTTC. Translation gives CASSDSRYYGYTF.

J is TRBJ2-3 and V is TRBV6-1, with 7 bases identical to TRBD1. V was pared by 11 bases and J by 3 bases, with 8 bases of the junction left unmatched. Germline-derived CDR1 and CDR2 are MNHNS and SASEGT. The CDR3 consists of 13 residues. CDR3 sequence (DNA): TGTGCCGGAAGGTCAGGGGGAACAGATACGCAGTATTTT. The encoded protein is CAGRSGGTDTQYF.

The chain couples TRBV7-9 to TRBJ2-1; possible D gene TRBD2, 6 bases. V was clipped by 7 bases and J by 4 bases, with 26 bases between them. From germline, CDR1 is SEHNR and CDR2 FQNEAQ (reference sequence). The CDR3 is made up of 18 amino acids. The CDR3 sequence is CASTDGSSAPALYNEQFF. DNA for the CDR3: TGTGCCAGCACCGACGGGTCTAGCGCCCCGGCGCTGTACAATGAGCAGTTCTTC.

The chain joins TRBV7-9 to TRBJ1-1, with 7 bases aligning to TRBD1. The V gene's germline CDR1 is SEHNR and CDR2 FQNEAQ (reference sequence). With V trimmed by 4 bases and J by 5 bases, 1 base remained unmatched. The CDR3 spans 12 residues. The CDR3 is CASSYRGTEAFF. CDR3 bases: TGTGCCAGCAGCTACAGGGGAACTGAAGCTTTCTTT.

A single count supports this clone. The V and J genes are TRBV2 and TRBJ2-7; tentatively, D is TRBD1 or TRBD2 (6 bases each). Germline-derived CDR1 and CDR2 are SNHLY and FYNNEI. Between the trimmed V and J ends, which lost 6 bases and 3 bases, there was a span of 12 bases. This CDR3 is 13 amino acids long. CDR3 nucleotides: TGTGCCAGCAGCGAACAGGGACTCTACGAGCAGTACTTC. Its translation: CASSEQGLYEQYF.

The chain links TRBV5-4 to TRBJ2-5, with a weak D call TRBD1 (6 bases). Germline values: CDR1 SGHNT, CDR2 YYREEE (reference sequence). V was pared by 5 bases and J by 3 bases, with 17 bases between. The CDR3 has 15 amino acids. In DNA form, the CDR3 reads TGTGCCAGCAGTCATAACTCACAGGGAGAAGAGACCCAGTACTTC. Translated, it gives CASSHNSQGEETQYF.

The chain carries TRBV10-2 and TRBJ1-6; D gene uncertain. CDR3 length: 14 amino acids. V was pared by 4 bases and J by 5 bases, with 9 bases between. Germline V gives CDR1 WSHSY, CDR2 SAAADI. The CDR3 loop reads CASSARVNNSPLHF. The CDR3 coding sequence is TGCGCCAGCAGTGCCCGGGTCAATAATTCACCCCTCCACTTT.

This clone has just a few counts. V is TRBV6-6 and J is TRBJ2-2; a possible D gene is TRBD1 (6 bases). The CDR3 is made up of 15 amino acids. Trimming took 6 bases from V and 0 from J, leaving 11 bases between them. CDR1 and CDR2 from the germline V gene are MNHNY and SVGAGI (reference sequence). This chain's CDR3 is CASSRDTPNTGELFF. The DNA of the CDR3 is TGTGCCAGCAGCCGGGACACCCCGAACACCGGGGAGCTGTTTTTT.

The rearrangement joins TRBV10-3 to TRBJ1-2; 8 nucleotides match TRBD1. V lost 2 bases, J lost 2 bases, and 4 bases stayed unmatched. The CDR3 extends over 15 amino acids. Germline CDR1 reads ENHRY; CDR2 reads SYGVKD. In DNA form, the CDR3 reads TGTGCCATCAGTGAGACAGGGGGAGAAAACTATGGCTACACCTTC. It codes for CAISETGGENYGYTF.

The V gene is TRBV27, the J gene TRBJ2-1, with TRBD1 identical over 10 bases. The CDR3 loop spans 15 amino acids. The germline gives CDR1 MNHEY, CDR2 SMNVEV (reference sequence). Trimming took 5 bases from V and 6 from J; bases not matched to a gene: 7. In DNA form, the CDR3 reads TGTGCCAGCAGTGAGTACCGGGACAGGGGCAATGAGCAGTTCTTC. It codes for CASSEYRDRGNEQFF.

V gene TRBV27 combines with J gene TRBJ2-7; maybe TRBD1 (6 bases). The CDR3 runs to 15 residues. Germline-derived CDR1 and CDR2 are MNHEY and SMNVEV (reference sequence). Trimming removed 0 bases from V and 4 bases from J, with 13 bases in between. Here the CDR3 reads CASSLSGAMAYEQYF. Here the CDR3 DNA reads TGTGCCAGCAGTTTATCGGGGGCGATGGCTTACGAGCAGTACTTC.

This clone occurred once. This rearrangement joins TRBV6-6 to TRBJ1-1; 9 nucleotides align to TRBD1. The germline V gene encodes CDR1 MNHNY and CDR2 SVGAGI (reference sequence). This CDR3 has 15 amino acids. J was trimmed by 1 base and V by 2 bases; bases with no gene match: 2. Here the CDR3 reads CASSYEGQGNTEAFF. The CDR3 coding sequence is TGTGCCAGCAGTTACGAGGGACAGGGGAACACTGAAGCTTTCTTT.

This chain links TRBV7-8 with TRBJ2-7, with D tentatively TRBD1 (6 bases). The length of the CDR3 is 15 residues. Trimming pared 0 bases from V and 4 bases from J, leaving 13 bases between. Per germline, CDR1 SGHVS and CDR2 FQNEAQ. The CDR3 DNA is TGTGCCAGCAGCTTAGCTGAGACGGACAGATACGAGCAGTACTTC. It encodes CASSLAETDRYEQYF.

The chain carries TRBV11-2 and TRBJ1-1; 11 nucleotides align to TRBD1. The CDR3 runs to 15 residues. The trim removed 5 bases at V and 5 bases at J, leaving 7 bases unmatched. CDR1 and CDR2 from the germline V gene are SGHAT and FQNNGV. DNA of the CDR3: TGTGCCAGCAGCGGGGACAGGGGGATAAGAACTGAAGCTTTCTTT. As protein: CASSGDRGIRTEAFF.

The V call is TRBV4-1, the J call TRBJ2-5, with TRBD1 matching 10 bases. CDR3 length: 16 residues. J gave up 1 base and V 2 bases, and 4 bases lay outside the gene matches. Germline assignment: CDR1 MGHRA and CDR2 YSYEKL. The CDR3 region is CASSQTGQGIQETQYF. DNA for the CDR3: TGCGCCAGCAGCCAAACGGGACAGGGGATCCAAGAGACCCAGTACTTC.

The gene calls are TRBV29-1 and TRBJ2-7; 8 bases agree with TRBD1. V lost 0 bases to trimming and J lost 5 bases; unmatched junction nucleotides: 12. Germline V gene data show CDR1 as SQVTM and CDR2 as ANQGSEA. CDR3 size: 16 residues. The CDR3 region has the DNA TGCAGCGTTGAAGATCGGGCTTGGACAGGGCTCAACGAGCAGTACTTC. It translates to CSVEDRAWTGLNEQYF.